The 28 T cell receptor beta chains below come from one sample, sequenced in a study of vaccination and CD4 T cells after COVID-19. Sample treatment: roughly ten-day PBMC culture with coronavirus spike peptide pools or control peptides (ViraFEST assay). Gathering of the CD4+ T cells, from the unexposed donor, took place before the COVID-19 pandemic (2011-2018). These receptors have no known antigen. Sequencing of cultured CD4+ T cell DNA used the Oncomine TCR Beta short-read assay. Genomic DNA was isolated from CD4+ T cells that had been cultured. TCRdb recomputed calls from the PCR reads with MiXCR, one row per CDR3 protein. Among about 12,000 distinct CDR3 sequences listed, 37% were seen once. The sample was CD4+ T cells from blood, cultured in vitro. The receptors shown here come from a human donor in good health.

The chain couples TRBV20-1 to TRBJ1-1, with D perhaps matching TRBD1 (6 bases). V was pared by 0 bases and J by 6 bases, with 17 bases between. Germline V lookup: CDR1 DFQATT, CDR2 SNEGSKA (reference sequence). There are 15 residues in the CDR3. CDR3 amino acids: CSARDRRRGLAEAFF. The CDR3 nucleotides are TGCAGTGCTAGAGATCGCCGCCGGGGGCTGGCTGAAGCTTTCTTT.

Turning to this clonotype: At one end, the junction sequence differs from germline, possibly due to a read error. The chain has TRBV28 and TRBJ2-3, with D unclear. Germline V gene lookup returns CDR1 MDHEN and CDR2 SYDVKM. The CDR3 runs 14 residues. CDR3: CASSLVPSTDTQYF. The DNA of the CDR3 is TGCGCCAGCAGTTTGGTCCCCAGCACAGATACGCAGTATTTT.

This clonotype was counted once. CDR3 sequence (DNA): TGTGCCAGCAGTTTCGGCCGAGCGGATCGGCACTCCTACGAGCAGTACTTC. Amino acid sequence: CASSFGRADRHSYEQYF. The V and J genes are TRBV12-3 or TRBV12-4 and TRBJ2-7; D is possibly TRBD2 (5 bases). V was pared by 3 bases and J by 0 bases, with 18 bases between. The CDR3 consists of 17 residues.

This clonotype was picked up a small number of times. V is TRBV24-1 and J is TRBJ2-5, with unresolved D. Trimming removed 1 base at V and 7 bases at J, with 9 bases between. Germline V gene lookup returns CDR1 KGHDR and CDR2 SFDVKD. CDR3 length equals 13 residues. The CDR3 region is CATSDFTRRTQYF. CDR3 DNA sequence: TGTGCCACCAGTGATTTCACGAGGCGGACCCAGTACTTC.

In this sample, this clonotype turned up a few times. This sequence joins TRBV19 and TRBJ2-7, with 13 bases identical to TRBD2. The CDR3 is made up of 16 amino acids. The germline V gene encodes CDR1 LNHDA and CDR2 SQIVND (reference sequence). Trimming cost V 1 base and J 1 base; bases outside gene matches: 1. The CDR3 loop is CASSIGLAGGSYEQYF. In DNA form, the CDR3 reads TGTGCCAGTAGTATAGGACTAGCGGGAGGATCCTACGAGCAGTACTTC. Variable domain in full (rest from reference TRBV19 and TRBJ2-7): DGGITQSPKYLFRKEGQNVTLSCEQNLNHDAMYWYRQDPGQGLRLIYYSQIVNDFQKGDIAEGYSVSREKKESFPLTVTSAQKNPTAFYLCASSIGLAGGSYEQYFGPGTRLTVT.

This clonotype has a single count. This chain connects TRBV28 to TRBJ2-7; 7 nucleotides match TRBD2. The germline gives CDR1 MDHEN, CDR2 SYDVKM. The CDR3 runs to 15 residues. The V and J ends lost 2 bases and 6 bases, in that order; junction bases with no gene match: 10. The CDR3 sequence is CASSLGGGAAVEQYF. CDR3 sequence (DNA): TGTGCCAGCAGTTTAGGGGGAGGGGCGGCAGTCGAGCAGTACTTC.

The chain joins TRBV7-8 to TRBJ2-1; D remains ambiguous. Germline V gene lookup returns CDR1 SGHVS and CDR2 FQNEAQ. With 3 bases removed from V and 3 bases from J, the gap between germline ends came to 12 bases. The CDR3 sequence is 15 residues long. Here the CDR3 reads CASSFMRGYYNEQFF. The CDR3 nucleotides are TGTGCCAGCAGCTTCATGCGCGGTTACTACAATGAGCAGTTCTTC.

CDR3 loop: CSVEQGQYYGYTF. In nucleotides, the CDR3 is TGCAGCGTTGAACAGGGGCAGTACTATGGCTACACCTTC. The chain combines TRBV29-1 with TRBJ1-2, with a weak D call TRBD1 (6 bases). The CDR3 totals 13 residues. Per the germline V gene, CDR1 is SQVTM and CDR2 is ANQGSEA. V was pared by 2 bases and J by 3 bases, with 10 bases between.

This chain connects TRBV7-9 to TRBJ1-6; a possible D gene is TRBD1 (6 bases). The V end was cut by 3 bases, the J end by 13 bases, with 13 bases between. Germline V gives CDR1 SEHNR, CDR2 FQNEAQ (reference sequence). The CDR3 has 13 residues. The CDR3 loop is CASSFGQLKPLHF. DNA for the CDR3: TGTGCCAGCAGCTTCGGACAGTTAAAGCCCCTCCACTTT.

This clonotype is deemed medium-sized. The chain employs TRBV10-3 and TRBJ2-7; D is undetermined. This CDR3 has 12 amino acids. CDR1 is ENHRY and CDR2 is SYGVKD in the germline V gene. V lost 10 bases and J 3 bases, leaving 13 bases between the germline ends. Here the CDR3 reads CASGLFGYEQYF. The CDR3 nucleotides are TGTGCCAGCGGCCTCTTCGGCTACGAGCAGTACTTC.

The sample holds a few counts of this clonotype. The V gene is TRBV28, the J gene TRBJ2-2, with D tentatively TRBD2 (5 bases). The CDR3 consists of 13 residues. Germline V gene lookup returns CDR1 MDHEN and CDR2 SYDVKM. The V gene lost 6 bases and the J gene lost 4 bases, with 9 bases spanning the gap. CDR3 sequence: CASSGLPTGELFF. The CDR3 DNA is TGTGCCAGCAGCGGACTTCCCACCGGGGAGCTGTTTTTT. The complete variable domain, with remaining parts taken from reference TRBV28 and TRBJ2-2, reads DVKVTQSSRYLVKRTGEKVFLECVQDMDHENMFWYRQDPGLGLRLIYFSYDVKMKEKGDIPEGYSVSREKKERFSLILESASTNQTSMYLCASSGLPTGELFFGEGSRLTVL.

In nucleotides, the CDR3 is TGTGCCAGCAGTTTATCTGAAATCGAGCAGTACTTC. It is translated as CASSLSEIEQYF. V gene TRBV28 combines with J gene TRBJ2-7; no firm D call. Trimming cost V 1 base and J 6 bases, with 7 bases left between them. Germline assignment: CDR1 MDHEN and CDR2 SYDVKM. The CDR3 is 12 residues long.

The genes are TRBV4-3 and TRBJ1-2; D possibly corresponds to TRBD1 (5 bases). Germline V gene data show CDR1 as LGHNA and CDR2 as YSLEER. The germline V and J ends were trimmed by 4 bases and 3 bases, with 15 bases remaining between them. The length of the CDR3 is 15 residues. The chain's CDR3 is CASSRNGGGDYGYTF. The CDR3 region has the DNA TGCGCCAGCAGCCGGAACGGTGGGGGAGACTATGGCTACACCTTC.

V and J are TRBV11-2 and TRBJ1-5; the D gene is possibly TRBD1 (5 bases). The CDR3 totals 16 residues. Germline loops: CDR1 SGHAT, CDR2 FQNNGV. V lost 3 bases and J 4 bases, leaving 16 bases between the germline ends. CDR3: CASSLNGHRGNQPQHF. The CDR3 DNA reads as TGTGCCAGCAGCTTGAACGGACATCGTGGGAATCAGCCCCAGCATTTT.

This clonotype was recorded a few times. The chain carries TRBV24-1 and TRBJ2-7, with 12 bases fitting TRBD1. J gave up 9 bases and V 3 bases, and 8 bases lay outside the gene matches. CDR1 KGHDR and CDR2 SFDVKD come from the germline V gene. This CDR3 spans 15 amino acids. The CDR3 sequence is CATSDPGTGGRGQYF. The CDR3 DNA reads TGTGCCACCAGTGATCCCGGGACAGGGGGCAGAGGGCAGTACTTC.

This clonotype appeared a few times. The chain couples TRBV20-1 to TRBJ1-1; D gene unclear. The CDR3 sequence is 15 residues long. Germline lookup yields CDR1 DFQATT and CDR2 SNEGSKA (reference sequence). V was shortened by 5 bases and J by 2 bases, with 18 bases between the two germline ends. As DNA, the CDR3 is TGCAGTGCTCCCCCCTCAAAGGGCTTAAACACTGAAGCTTTCTTT. It translates to CSAPPSKGLNTEAFF.

The chain is built from TRBV7-9 and TRBJ1-3; possibly TRBD1 for D (6 bases). Germline V gene lookup returns CDR1 SEHNR and CDR2 FQNEAQ (reference sequence). This CDR3 contains 16 residues. Trimming pared 5 bases from V and 1 base from J, leaving 15 bases between. The CDR3 is CASSLLLTGSGNTIYF. Written as DNA, the CDR3 is TGTGCCAGCAGCCTACTCCTAACAGGGTCTGGAAACACCATATATTTT.

The CDR3, as DNA: TGTGCCAGCAGTTCCGGGTCCCGCACAGATACGCAGTATTTT. Amino acid sequence: CASSSGSRTDTQYF. V gene TRBV6-5 combines with J gene TRBJ2-3; D is unresolved. This CDR3 region has 14 residues. Between the trimmed V and J ends, which lost 4 bases and 1 base, there was a span of 9 bases. Germline CDR1 and CDR2: MNHEY and SVGAGI.

This clonotype was detected a few times. The rearrangement links TRBV27 to TRBJ2-2; either TRBD1 or TRBD2 may fit D (5 bases each). V was trimmed by 5 bases and J by 0 bases, leaving 13 bases between them. This CDR3 has 16 amino acids. Looked up from germline, CDR1 is MNHEY and CDR2 is SMNVEV (reference sequence). The CDR3 loop reads CASSIFGTANTGELFF. CDR3 DNA sequence: TGTGCCAGCAGTATCTTCGGGACGGCGAACACCGGGGAGCTGTTTTTT.

This clonotype was detected only a few times. The chain combines TRBV28 with TRBJ1-2, with 9 nucleotides matching TRBD1. Germline CDR1 reads MDHEN; CDR2 reads SYDVKM. The length of the CDR3 is 14 residues. After removal of 7 bases from V and 3 bases from J, the junction contained 6 bases not matched to a gene. The DNA of the CDR3 is TGTGCCAGCAAATTCGGGGACAGGGACTATGGCTACACCTTC. Residues: CASKFGDRDYGYTF.

This rearrangement joins TRBV19 to TRBJ1-2; the match to TRBD1 covers 7 bases. The V segment lost 5 bases and the J segment 8 bases; nucleotides outside the gene matches: 11. The CDR3 is made up of 14 amino acids. The germline V gene has CDR1 LNHDA and CDR2 SQIVND (reference sequence). The CDR3 DNA is TGTGCCAGTAGTTTAAAAGACAGGGTAGTAGGCTACACCTTC. This gives the protein CASSLKDRVVGYTF.

This clonotype is medium-sized within its sample. The chain combines TRBV6-2 or TRBV6-3 with TRBJ1-6; D is uncertain. There are 12 residues in the CDR3. V lost 0 bases and J 10 bases, leaving 4 bases between the germline ends. CDR1 is MNHEY and CDR2 is SVGEGT in the germline V gene. The CDR3 is CASSYSKSPLHF. The CDR3 DNA is TGTGCCAGCAGTTACTCGAAATCACCCCTCCACTTT.

This chain uses TRBV24-1 with TRBJ2-3; a possible D gene is TRBD2 (5 bases). V shed 11 bases and J shed 4 bases, with 18 bases lying between them. The CDR3 sequence is 14 residues long. Per germline, CDR1 KGHDR and CDR2 SFDVKD. CDR3 bases: TGTGCCATCGGACTCCCCTACAATCCAGATACGCAGTATTTT. Its protein product is CAIGLPYNPDTQYF.

This rearrangement joins TRBV30 to TRBJ2-1, with 8 bases fitting TRBD2. CDR1 and CDR2 from the germline V gene are GTSNPN and SVGIG (reference sequence). With V trimmed by 4 bases and J by 4 bases, 9 bases remained unmatched. The CDR3 runs to 15 residues. CDR3 sequence: CAWTILAGGYNEQFF. The CDR3 coding sequence is TGTGCCTGGACCATCCTAGCGGGTGGATACAATGAGCAGTTCTTC. The complete variable domain, with remaining parts taken from reference TRBV30 and TRBJ2-1, reads SQTIHQWPATLVQPVGSPLSLECTVEGTSNPNLYWYRQAAGRGLQLLFYSVGIGQISSEVPQNLSASRPQDRQFILSSKKLLLSDSGFYLCAWTILAGGYNEQFFGPGTRLTVL.

The rearrangement joins TRBV28 to TRBJ1-1; D possibly corresponds to TRBD1 (5 bases). The germline V gene encodes CDR1 MDHEN and CDR2 SYDVKM. This CDR3 comprises 14 residues. Trimming stripped 5 bases from V and 4 bases from J, with 14 bases between. The CDR3 bases are TGTGCCAGCAGTGCCCACCCAAGGGGCACTGAAGCTTTCTTT. It is translated as CASSAHPRGTEAFF. The full variable domain, with the rest looked up from reference TRBV28 and TRBJ1-1, is DVKVTQSSRYLVKRTGEKVFLECVQDMDHENMFWYRQDPGLGLRLIYFSYDVKMKEKGDIPEGYSVSREKKERFSLILESASTNQTSMYLCASSAHPRGTEAFFGQGTRLTVV.

The chain links TRBV19 to TRBJ1-5; 7 bases fit TRBD1. The V segment lost 3 bases and the J segment 2 bases; nucleotides outside the gene matches: 7. From germline, CDR1 is LNHDA and CDR2 SQIVND (reference sequence). This CDR3 spans 16 amino acids. Here the CDR3 DNA reads TGTGCCAGTAGTATCTTAGAGGGGGCGGGCAATCAGCCCCAGCATTTT. Its protein is CASSILEGAGNQPQHF.

V and J are TRBV6-1 and TRBJ2-1; 8 nucleotides align to TRBD1. Looked up from germline, CDR1 is MNHNS and CDR2 is SASEGT. The CDR3 totals 15 residues. Trimming removed 7 bases from V and 4 bases from J; junction bases left unmatched: 9. DNA for the CDR3: TGTGCCAGCACCCGCACGGGACAGGCTTACAATGAGCAGTTCTTC. Its translation is CASTRTGQAYNEQFF.

This clonotype was picked up a small number of times. This rearrangement joins TRBV20-1 to TRBJ1-5, with TRBD1 as a possible D gene (5 bases). V was trimmed by 0 bases and J by 5 bases, leaving 8 bases between them. CDR1 and CDR2 from the germline V gene are DFQATT and SNEGSKA (reference sequence). The CDR3 runs to 13 residues. CDR3 protein: CSARDRAYQPQHF. CDR3 sequence (DNA): TGCAGTGCTAGAGACAGGGCGTATCAGCCCCAGCATTTT.